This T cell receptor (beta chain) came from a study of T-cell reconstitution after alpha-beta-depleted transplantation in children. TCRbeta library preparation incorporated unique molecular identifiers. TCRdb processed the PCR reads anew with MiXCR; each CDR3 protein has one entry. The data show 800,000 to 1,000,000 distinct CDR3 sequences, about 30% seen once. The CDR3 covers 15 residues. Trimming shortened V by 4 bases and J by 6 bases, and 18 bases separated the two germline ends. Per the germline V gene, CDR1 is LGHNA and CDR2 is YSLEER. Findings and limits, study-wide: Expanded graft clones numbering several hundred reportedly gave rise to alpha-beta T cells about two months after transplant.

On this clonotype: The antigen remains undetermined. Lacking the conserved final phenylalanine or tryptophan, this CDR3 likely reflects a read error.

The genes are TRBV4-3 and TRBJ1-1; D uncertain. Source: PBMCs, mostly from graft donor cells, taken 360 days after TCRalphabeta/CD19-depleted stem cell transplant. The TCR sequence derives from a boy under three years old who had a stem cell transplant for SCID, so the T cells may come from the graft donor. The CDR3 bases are TGCGCCAGCAGCCCGAGCCCGGGAAGGTACCCTGAAGCTTTCTGT. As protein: CASSPSPGRYPEAFC.